The text below deals with one TCR beta chain. This sample stems from a study of blood T cell repertoires in COVID-19. Study-level information: T cells, B-cell-depleted T cells, or PBMCs provided the cDNA or gDNA that served as material.

TCRdb's copy holds only in-frame clones and misses some; the assay was immunoSEQ multiplex PCR. The sample holds around 300,000 clones, roughly 87% seen once. The CDR3 has 16 amino acids. J was trimmed by 5 bases and V by 4 bases; bases with no gene match: 9. Germline V gene sequence: CDR1 MGHRA, CDR2 YSYEKL. Sequenced: peripheral blood. The gene calls are TRBV4-1 and TRBJ1-4; TRBD1 matches at 8 bases. The sequence was collected from a man between 18 and 29 years old with active or convalescent COVID-19. As DNA, the CDR3 is TGCGCCAGCAGCCTAACTCCGGGACAGGCCAATGAAAAACTGTTTTTT. Residues: CASSLTPGQANEKLFF.